Listed below are T cell receptor beta chains from one sample, sequenced in a study of shared clonotypes between healthy human individuals. Sequencing was performed with immunoSEQ multiplex PCR; in TCRdb, only in-frame clones are kept and a portion is missing. The sample lists 470,000 or so clones, around 73% occurring once. Sequencing was performed on PBMCs. The receptors come from a woman aged 40 to 49 in good health. Some clones in this sample may be carry-over from other donors' samples. The CDR3 runs from the conserved cysteine through the conserved F or W. Each record gives: clone size, D gene, V gene, J gene, CDR3 protein, CDR3 DNA. D genes are given only for firm matches. Clone sizes are given selectively: once, few, many, or a class where the clone is expanded.

.	TRBD1	TRBV7-3	TRBJ2-1	CASSPTGGNEQFF	TGTGCCAGCAGCCCGACAGGGGGCAATGAGCAGTTCTTC
.	.	TRBV30	TRBJ2-7	CAWSPGNEQYF	TGTGCCTGGAGTCCCGGGAACGAGCAGTACTTC
.	TRBD1	TRBV18	TRBJ2-2	CASSPSGTANTGELFF	TGTGCCAGCTCACCCTCCGGGACAGCTAACACCGGGGAGCTGTTTTTT
once	TRBD1	TRBV28	TRBJ1-5	CASSLFGGQGRGQPQHF	TGTGCCAGCAGTTTATTTGGCGGACAGGGTCGAGGTCAGCCCCAGCATTTT
.	.	TRBV12-5	TRBJ2-1	CASAGNAVNEQFF	TGTGCTAGTGCGGGGAACGCCGTGAATGAGCAGTTCTTC
.	.	TRBV11-2	TRBJ1-4	CASSLVGAPGEKLFF	TGTGCCAGCAGCTTAGTGGGGGCGCCGGGTGAAAAACTGTTTTTT
.	.	TRBV15	TRBJ2-2	CATSRDRPGHSTGELFF	TGTGCCACCAGCAGAGATCGCCCCGGACACTCAACCGGGGAGCTGTTTTTT
.	.	TRBV23-1	TRBJ1-2	CASSQFGGYTF	TGCGCCAGCAGTCAATTCGGTGGCTACACCTTC
.	.	TRBV29-1	TRBJ2-6	CSVGRSGANVLTF	TGCAGCGTCGGCCGCTCTGGGGCCAACGTCCTGACTTTC
.	.	TRBV28	TRBJ2-3	CASSKQGPDTQYF	TGTGCCAGCAGCAAGCAGGGGCCAGATACGCAGTATTTT
once	.	TRBV7-9	TRBJ1-5	CASSLVTGSNQPQHF	TGTGCCAGCAGCTTAGTGACGGGGAGCAATCAGCCCCAGCATTTT
.	.	TRBV10-1	TRBJ2-1	CASSEVGSGNNEQFF	TGCGCCAGCAGTGAGGTGGGTAGCGGCAACAATGAGCAGTTCTTC
.	TRBD1	TRBV27	TRBJ1-1	CASSGQGSTEAFF	TGTGCCAGCAGTGGACAGGGCTCCACTGAAGCTTTCTTT